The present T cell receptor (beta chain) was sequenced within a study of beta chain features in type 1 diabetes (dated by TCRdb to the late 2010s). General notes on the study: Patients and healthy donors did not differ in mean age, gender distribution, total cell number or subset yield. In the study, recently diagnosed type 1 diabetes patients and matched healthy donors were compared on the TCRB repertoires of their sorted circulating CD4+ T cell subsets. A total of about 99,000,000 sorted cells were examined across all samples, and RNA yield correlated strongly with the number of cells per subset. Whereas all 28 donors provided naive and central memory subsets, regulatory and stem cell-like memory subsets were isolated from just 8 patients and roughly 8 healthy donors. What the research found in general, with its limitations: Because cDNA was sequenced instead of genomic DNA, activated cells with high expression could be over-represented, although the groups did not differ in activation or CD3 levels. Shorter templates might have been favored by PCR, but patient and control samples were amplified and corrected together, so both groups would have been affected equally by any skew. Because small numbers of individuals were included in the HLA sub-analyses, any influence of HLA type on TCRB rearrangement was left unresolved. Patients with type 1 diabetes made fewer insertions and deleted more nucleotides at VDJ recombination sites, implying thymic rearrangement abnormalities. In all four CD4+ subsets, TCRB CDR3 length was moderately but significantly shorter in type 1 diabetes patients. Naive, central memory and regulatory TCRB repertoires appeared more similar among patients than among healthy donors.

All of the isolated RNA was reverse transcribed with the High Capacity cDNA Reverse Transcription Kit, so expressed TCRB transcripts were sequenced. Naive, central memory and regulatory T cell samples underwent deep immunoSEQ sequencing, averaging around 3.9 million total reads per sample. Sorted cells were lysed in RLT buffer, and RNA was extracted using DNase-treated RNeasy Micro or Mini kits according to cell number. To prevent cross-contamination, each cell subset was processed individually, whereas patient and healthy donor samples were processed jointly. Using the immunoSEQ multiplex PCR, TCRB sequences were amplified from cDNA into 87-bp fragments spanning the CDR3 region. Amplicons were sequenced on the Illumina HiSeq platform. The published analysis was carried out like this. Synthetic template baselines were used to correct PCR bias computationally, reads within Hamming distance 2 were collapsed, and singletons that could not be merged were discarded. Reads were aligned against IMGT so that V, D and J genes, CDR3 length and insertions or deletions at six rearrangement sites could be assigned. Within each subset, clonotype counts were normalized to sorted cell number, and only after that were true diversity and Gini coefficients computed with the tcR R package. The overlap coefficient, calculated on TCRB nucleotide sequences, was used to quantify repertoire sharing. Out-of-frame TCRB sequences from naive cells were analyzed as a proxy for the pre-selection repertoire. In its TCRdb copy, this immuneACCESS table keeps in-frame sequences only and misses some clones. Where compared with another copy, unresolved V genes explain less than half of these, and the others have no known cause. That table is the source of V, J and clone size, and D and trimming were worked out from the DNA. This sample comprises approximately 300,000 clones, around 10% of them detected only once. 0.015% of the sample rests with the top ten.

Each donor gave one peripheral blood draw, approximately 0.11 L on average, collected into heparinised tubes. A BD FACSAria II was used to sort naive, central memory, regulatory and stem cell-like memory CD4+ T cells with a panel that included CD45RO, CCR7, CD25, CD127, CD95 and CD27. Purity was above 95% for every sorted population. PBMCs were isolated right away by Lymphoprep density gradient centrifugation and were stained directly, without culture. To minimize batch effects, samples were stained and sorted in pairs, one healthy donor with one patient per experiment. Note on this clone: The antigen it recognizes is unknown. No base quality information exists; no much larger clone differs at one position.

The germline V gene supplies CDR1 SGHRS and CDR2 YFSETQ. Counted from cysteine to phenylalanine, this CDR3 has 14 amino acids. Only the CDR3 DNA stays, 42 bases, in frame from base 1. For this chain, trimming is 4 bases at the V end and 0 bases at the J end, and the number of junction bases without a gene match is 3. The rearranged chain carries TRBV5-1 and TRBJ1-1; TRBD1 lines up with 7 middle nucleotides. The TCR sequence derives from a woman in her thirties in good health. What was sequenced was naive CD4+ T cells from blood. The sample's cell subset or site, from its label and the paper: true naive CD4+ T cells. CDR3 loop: CASSMGQMNTEAFF. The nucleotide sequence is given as TGCGCCAGCAGCATGGGACAGATGAACACTGAAGCTTTCTTT.